Presented here are 2 T cell receptor beta chains from one specimen sequenced in a study of metastatic and nonmetastatic thyroid tumors. TCRdb reprocessed the PCR reads using MiXCR. Among tens of thousands of clones listed, roughly 18% were seen once. All patients were treatment-naive before thyroid surgery. Sample: adjacent normal tissue. These receptors originate from a male donor with papillary thyroid cancer or a benign thyroid nodule (not recorded which). Some clones in this sample may be carry-over from other donors' samples.

Ten or more counts support this clone. The chain recombines TRBV2 with TRBJ2-2; a possible D gene is TRBD1 (5 bases). This CDR3 is built from 14 residues. Germline V gene sequence: CDR1 SNHLY, CDR2 FYNNEI. Deletions cut 6 bases from V and 7 bases from J, with 15 bases between. The CDR3 sequence is CASRVGGASGELFF. CDR3 nucleotide sequence: TGTGCCAGCAGGGTTGGTGGGGCAAGCGGGGAGCTGTTTTTT.

This clone was counted at least ten times. This rearrangement joins TRBV25-1 to TRBJ1-1; D perhaps matches TRBD1 (6 bases). Deletions cut 7 bases from V and 0 bases from J, with 12 bases between. From germline, CDR1 is MGHDK and CDR2 SYGVNS. This CDR3 contains 14 residues. CDR3 amino acids: CASTLTGMNTEAFF. The CDR3 nucleotides are TGTGCCAGCACACTGACAGGCATGAACACTGAAGCTTTCTTT.